This is a list of T cell receptor beta chains from one sample in a study of CD8 T cells in ankylosing spondylitis. Each CDR3 protein gets one entry after TCRdb re-called the 5' RACE reads with MiXCR. This sample has about 200,000 distinct CDR3 sequences, with roughly 13% found just once. The material sequenced was blood, either unsorted or a sorted T cell fraction (not recorded which). These receptors were collected from a male donor with ankylosing spondylitis or in good health (not recorded which). Both conserved end residues are part of each CDR3. The order of the fields is J gene, V gene, CDR3 protein.

J gene: TRBJ2-5; V gene: TRBV21-1; CDR3 protein: CASSKVDVRAGEREETQYF
J gene: TRBJ2-7; V gene: TRBV5-6; CDR3 protein: CAGSLASGSAYEQYF
J gene: TRBJ2-1; V gene: TRBV6-1; CDR3 protein: CASTRLADYNEQFF
J gene: TRBJ2-7; V gene: TRBV20-1; CDR3 protein: CTGREQYF
J gene: TRBJ1-1; V gene: TRBV4-1; CDR3 protein: CASSQDAGASTEAFF
J gene: TRBJ2-2; V gene: TRBV18; CDR3 protein: CVSEGRTGELFF
J gene: TRBJ2-7; V gene: TRBV5-1; CDR3 protein: CASSFGGIEQYF
J gene: TRBJ2-1; V gene: TRBV4-1; CDR3 protein: CASSQDVGRGGHNEQFF
J gene: TRBJ1-2; V gene: TRBV27; CDR3 protein: CASSSSRTGLSGYGYTF
J gene: TRBJ2-1; V gene: TRBV9; CDR3 protein: CASSGYSGSSYNEQFF
J gene: TRBJ2-1; V gene: TRBV6-1; CDR3 protein: CASLSGGGGNEQFF